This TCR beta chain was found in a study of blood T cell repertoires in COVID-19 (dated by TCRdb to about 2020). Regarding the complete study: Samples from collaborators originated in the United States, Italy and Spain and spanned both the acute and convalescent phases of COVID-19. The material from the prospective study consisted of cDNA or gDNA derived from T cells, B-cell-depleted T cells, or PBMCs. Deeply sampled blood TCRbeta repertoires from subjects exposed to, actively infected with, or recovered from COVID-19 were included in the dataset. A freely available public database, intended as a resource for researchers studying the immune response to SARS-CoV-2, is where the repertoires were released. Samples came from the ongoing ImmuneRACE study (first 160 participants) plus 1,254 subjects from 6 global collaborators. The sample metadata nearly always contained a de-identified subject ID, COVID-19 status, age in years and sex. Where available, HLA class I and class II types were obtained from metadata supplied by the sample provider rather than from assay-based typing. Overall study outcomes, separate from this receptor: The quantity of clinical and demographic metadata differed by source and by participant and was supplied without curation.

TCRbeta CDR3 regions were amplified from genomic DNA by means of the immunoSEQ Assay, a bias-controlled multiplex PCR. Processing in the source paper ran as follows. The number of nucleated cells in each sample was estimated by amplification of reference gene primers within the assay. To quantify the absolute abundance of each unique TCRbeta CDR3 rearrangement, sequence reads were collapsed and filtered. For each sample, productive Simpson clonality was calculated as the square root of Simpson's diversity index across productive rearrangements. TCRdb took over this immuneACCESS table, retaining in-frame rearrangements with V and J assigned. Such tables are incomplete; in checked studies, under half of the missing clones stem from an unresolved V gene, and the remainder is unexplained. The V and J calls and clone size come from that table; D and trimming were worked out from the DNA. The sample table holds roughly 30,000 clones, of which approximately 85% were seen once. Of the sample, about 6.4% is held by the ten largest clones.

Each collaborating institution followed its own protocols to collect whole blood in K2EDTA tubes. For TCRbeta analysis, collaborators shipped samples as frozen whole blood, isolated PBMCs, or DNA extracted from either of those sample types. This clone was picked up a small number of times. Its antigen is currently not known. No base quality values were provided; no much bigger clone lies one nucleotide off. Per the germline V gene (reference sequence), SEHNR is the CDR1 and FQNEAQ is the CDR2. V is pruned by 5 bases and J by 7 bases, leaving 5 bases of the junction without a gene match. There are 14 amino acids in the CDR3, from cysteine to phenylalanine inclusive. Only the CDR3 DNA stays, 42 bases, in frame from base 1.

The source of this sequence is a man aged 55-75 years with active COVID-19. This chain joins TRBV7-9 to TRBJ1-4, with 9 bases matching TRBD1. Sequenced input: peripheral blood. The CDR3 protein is CASSETGGREKLFF. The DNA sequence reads TGTGCCAGCAGCGAAACAGGGGGCCGTGAAAAACTGTTTTTT.